This T cell receptor (beta chain) stems from a study of blood T cells in healthy people across ages. A J-beta primer mix and a sample-barcoded 5' primer were used in a second PCR of about 7 to 12 cycles. The yield of each sample was at least 2.5 million CDR3-containing paired-end reads. MiXCR, applied by TCRdb to the 5' RACE reads, yields one record per CDR3 protein. The table has fewer than 900,000 distinct CDR3 sequences, 49% seen once. This clonotype has only a few counts. V dropped 5 bases and J dropped 7 bases, with 23 bases sitting between them. Germline V gives CDR1 SEHNR, CDR2 FQNEAQ (reference sequence). The CDR3 totals 16 residues.

This TCR derives from a woman aged 55-69 years in good health. What was sequenced was blood. The rearrangement joins TRBV7-9 to TRBJ1-2; perhaps TRBD1 as D (6 bases). The CDR3 here is CASSEMAGGALAGYTF. DNA for the CDR3: TGTGCCAGCAGCGAGATGGCCGGGGGGGCTCTTGCTGGCTACACCTTC.